The 28 T cell receptor beta chains below come from one sample, sequenced in a study of patients and donors after allogeneic stem cell transplantation. MiXCR, applied by TCRdb to the RT-PCR reads, yields one record per CDR3 protein. The sample has approximately 410,000 distinct CDR3 sequences, 16% seen once. Sequencing was carried out using blood, either unsorted or a sorted T cell fraction (not recorded which). The receptors here all came from a human donor who was either an allogeneic HSCT recipient or a stem cell or donor lymphocyte infusion donor (not recorded which). It is not recorded whose cells these are; they may come from a transplant donor.

This clonotype was recorded at least ten times. This chain connects TRBV7-9 to TRBJ1-4, with a weak D call TRBD1 (5 bases). From germline, CDR1 is SEHNR and CDR2 FQNEAQ (reference sequence). The ends were cut back, 1 base at V and 7 bases at J, with 19 bases in the middle. CDR3 length: 17 residues. The CDR3 DNA reads as TGTGCCAGCAGCTTAGAGGGAACAGCGGGACGTCGTGAAAAACTGTTTTTT. It codes for CASSLEGTAGRREKLFF.

The J gene is TRBJ2-1, the V gene TRBV20-1; 9 positions agree with TRBD2. Germline assignment: CDR1 DFQATT and CDR2 SNEGSKA (reference sequence). The CDR3 contains 17 residues. The V segment lost 6 bases and the J segment 7 bases; nucleotides outside the gene matches: 19. The CDR3 region has the DNA TGCAGTGCCGAACTGGCGGGGGGGCTGTTAAGGACGAATGAGCAGTTCTTC. Translated, it gives CSAELAGGLLRTNEQFF.

This clonotype was counted ten times or more. The chain links TRBV10-3 to TRBJ2-1, with 13 bases identical to TRBD2. V lost 3 bases and J lost 5; bases outside the gene matches: 1. The germline CDR1 and CDR2 sequences are ENHRY and SYGVKD. There are 15 residues in the CDR3. Written as DNA, the CDR3 is TGTGCCATCAGTGACGGACTAGCGGGAGACAATGAGCAGTTCTTC. Protein product: CAISDGLAGDNEQFF.

V and J are TRBV20-1 and TRBJ2-1, with 8 bases matching TRBD2. The germline gives CDR1 DFQATT, CDR2 SNEGSKA (reference sequence). The V gene end was trimmed by 1 base and the J gene end by 3 bases; junction bases not matched to a gene: 5. CDR3 length equals 15 residues. The CDR3 loop is CSARGGTSDYNEQFF. The CDR3 nucleotides read TGCAGTGCTAGAGGGGGGACTAGTGACTACAATGAGCAGTTCTTC.

V and J are TRBV24-1 and TRBJ2-5; D is possibly TRBD1 or TRBD2 (6 bases each). Trimming stripped 4 bases from V and 5 bases from J, with 13 bases between. Germline CDR1 and CDR2: KGHDR and SFDVKD. This CDR3 region has 14 residues. CDR3 residues: CATSEMGGEETQYF. The CDR3, as DNA: TGTGCCACCAGTGAGATGGGGGGCGAGGAGACCCAGTACTTC.

Ten or more counts support this clonotype. The rearrangement uses TRBV20-1 and TRBJ2-3, with D uncertain. The CDR3 runs 15 residues. Germline values: CDR1 DFQATT, CDR2 SNEGSKA (reference sequence). Trimming stripped 4 bases from V and 1 base from J, with 15 bases between. The CDR3 DNA is TGCAGTGCTACCCTATTAGCTCCTCGCACAGATACGCAGTATTTT. Protein product: CSATLLAPRTDTQYF.

In its sample, this clonotype was seen a few times. The V call is TRBV15, the J call TRBJ2-2; D call uncertain. V dropped 2 bases and J dropped 7 bases, with 14 bases sitting between them. This CDR3 has 15 amino acids. Germline CDR1 is LNHNV and CDR2 is YYDKDF (reference sequence). The CDR3 protein is CATSRSSDAIGELFF. The DNA for the CDR3 is TGTGCCACCAGCAGATCCTCGGACGCAATCGGGGAGCTGTTTTTT.

This clonotype was counted a few times. CDR3 loop: CSARDRWKDRQDTQYF. Written as DNA, the CDR3 is TGCAGTGCTAGAGATCGGTGGAAAGATAGACAAGATACGCAGTATTTT. V gene TRBV20-1 combines with J gene TRBJ2-3; D ambiguous. V was shortened by 0 bases and J by 5 bases, with 18 bases between the two germline ends. CDR3 length: 16 amino acids. In germline, CDR1 is DFQATT, CDR2 SNEGSKA (reference sequence).

This clonotype was counted between two and nine times. The rearrangement links TRBV7-2 to TRBJ2-5; D is undetermined. In germline, CDR1 is SGHTA, CDR2 FQGNSA. Trimming took 1 base from V and 5 from J, leaving 8 bases between them. CDR3 length: 13 amino acids. The CDR3 sequence is CASSLVLGETQYF. CDR3 bases: TGTGCCAGCAGCTTAGTTCTCGGGGAGACCCAGTACTTC.

This clonotype has only a few counts. The chain links TRBV21-1 to TRBJ2-2; TRBD2 was called by the table and not checked on the DNA. TRBV21-1 is described as a pseudogene. The length of the CDR3 is 17 residues. In DNA form, the CDR3 reads TGTGCCAGCAGCCCTCTAGTCCGGGAGGGAAGCACCGGGGAGCTGTTTTTT. Translated, it gives CASSPLVREGSTGELFF.

The J gene is TRBJ1-5, the V gene TRBV7-8; D gene unclear. Germline CDR1 and CDR2: SGHVS and FQNEAQ. This CDR3 region has 16 residues. Trimming removed 1 base from V and 0 bases from J, with 10 bases in between. As DNA, the CDR3 is TGTGCCAGCAGCTTAGTCGCAGGATATAGCAATCAGCCCCAGCATTTT. It codes for CASSLVAGYSNQPQHF.

The gene calls are TRBV2 and TRBJ2-5, with TRBD2 matching 8 bases. Unmatched junction bases numbered 7, after V lost 0 bases and J lost 4 bases. The CDR3 spans 16 residues. Per germline, CDR1 SNHLY and CDR2 FYNNEI. The CDR3 DNA sequence: TGTGCCAGCAGTGAAGCGCTTCCGGGGGGGCTAGAGACCCAGTACTTC. Translation gives CASSEALPGGLETQYF.

The V call is TRBV6-1, the J call TRBJ2-2, with 11 bases lining up with TRBD2. Unmatched junction bases numbered 12, after V lost 5 bases and J lost 4 bases. From germline, CDR1 is MNHNS and CDR2 SASEGT. The CDR3 is made up of 18 amino acids. CDR3 amino acids: CASSPLAGGPKGTGELFF. CDR3 DNA: TGTGCCAGCAGTCCCTTAGCGGGAGGGCCAAAAGGCACCGGGGAGCTGTTTTTT.

The V and J genes are TRBV10-3 and TRBJ2-6; possible D gene TRBD2, 6 bases. The length of the CDR3 is 14 residues. V was trimmed by 8 bases and J by 2 bases, leaving 10 bases between them. Germline V gives CDR1 ENHRY, CDR2 SYGVKD. The CDR3 nucleotides read TGTGCCATCGGAGGAGGGGCTGGGGCCAACGTCCTGACTTTC. It encodes CAIGGGAGANVLTF.

J is TRBJ2-7 and V is TRBV9; 7 nucleotides align to TRBD1. The germline CDR1 and CDR2 sequences are SGDLS and YYNGEE. This CDR3 has 12 amino acids. Trimming removed 3 bases from V and 6 bases from J; junction bases left unmatched: 3. For the CDR3, the DNA is TGTGCCAGCAGCGCTACAGGGGTCGAGCAGTACTTC. Translated, it gives CASSATGVEQYF.

The rearrangement links TRBV24-1 to TRBJ2-2; D is perhaps TRBD1 (5 bases). Between the trimmed V and J ends, which lost 5 bases and 7 bases, there was a span of 19 bases. CDR1 and CDR2 from the germline V gene are KGHDR and SFDVKD. This CDR3 contains 16 residues. CDR3 sequence (DNA): TGTGCCACCAGTGTCGGTTCAGGGTTGTTAATCGGGGAGCTGTTTTTT. Protein product: CATSVGSGLLIGELFF.

The chain uses TRBV5-1 and TRBJ1-1, with a weak D call TRBD1 (6 bases). CDR1 SGHRS and CDR2 YFSETQ come from the germline V gene. V was trimmed by 4 bases and J by 5 bases, leaving 18 bases between them. The CDR3 has 15 residues. The CDR3 sequence: CASSRARGMGTEAFF. The CDR3 DNA is TGCGCCAGCAGCCGAGCCAGGGGTATGGGGACTGAAGCTTTCTTT.

This clonotype appeared a few times. The chain recombines TRBV15 with TRBJ2-7; 9 positions match TRBD1. The CDR3 has 15 residues. After removal of 5 bases from V and 2 bases from J, the junction contained 7 bases not matched to a gene. CDR1 and CDR2 from the germline V gene are LNHNV and YYDKDF (reference sequence). In nucleotides, the CDR3 is TGTGCCACCAGCTTAAGACAGGGGGACACCTACGAGCAGTACTTC. It specifies CATSLRQGDTYEQYF.

This clonotype was detected a few times. The chain has TRBV4-1 and TRBJ2-7; 7 bases are a match to TRBD1. Germline V gene data show CDR1 as MGHRA and CDR2 as YSYEKL. The CDR3 extends over 18 amino acids. With 4 bases clipped from V and 2 bases from J, the junction kept 17 bases outside the gene matches. The CDR3 coding sequence is TGCGCCAGCAGCCGGAACACCCCCCGGACAGGTGAGACCTACGAGCAGTACTTC. This gives the protein CASSRNTPRTGETYEQYF.

The genes are TRBV4-1 and TRBJ2-7; 9 bases line up with TRBD2. Trimming took 0 bases from V and 7 from J; bases not matched to a gene: 10. Germline-derived CDR1 and CDR2 are MGHRA and YSYEKL. The CDR3 spans 16 residues. The CDR3 is CASSQDPAGGLREQYF. CDR3 nucleotides: TGCGCCAGCAGCCAAGATCCTGCGGGGGGGCTGAGGGAGCAGTACTTC.

This clonotype was counted between two and nine times. V gene TRBV5-1 combines with J gene TRBJ1-1; 7 positions match TRBD1. This CDR3 is 14 amino acids long. CDR1 is SGHRS and CDR2 is YFSETQ in the germline V gene. The junction had 6 bases not matched to a gene; V was cut back by 4 bases and J by 3 bases. CDR3 region: CASSQQGLDTEAFF. CDR3 DNA: TGCGCCAGCAGCCAACAGGGGTTGGACACTGAAGCTTTCTTT.

The rearrangement links TRBV6-1 to TRBJ2-1, with 9 bases matching TRBD1. The CDR3 has 14 amino acids. CDR1 is MNHNS and CDR2 is SASEGT in the germline V gene. Trimming removed 5 bases from V and 7 bases from J; junction bases left unmatched: 6. CDR3 protein: CASSPPGTGNEQFF. For the CDR3, the DNA is TGTGCCAGCAGTCCCCCTGGGACAGGGAATGAGCAGTTCTTC.

This clonotype showed up just once. The rearrangement uses TRBV30 and TRBJ2-5; 8 bases agree with TRBD1. V shed 5 bases, J shed 4 bases, and the junction held 3 bases outside the gene matches. This CDR3 region has 12 residues. CDR1 is GTSNPN and CDR2 is SVGIG in the germline V gene (reference sequence). CDR3 sequence: CAWADRGETQYF. The DNA for the CDR3 is TGTGCCTGGGCTGACAGGGGAGAGACCCAGTACTTC.

This clonotype was detected ten times or more. The gene calls are TRBV6-1 and TRBJ1-1; 9 positions match TRBD1. Germline V CDR1 and CDR2: MNHNS, SASEGT. V was clipped by 6 bases and J by 6 bases; unmatched bases: 5. This CDR3 spans 13 amino acids. As DNA, the CDR3 is TGTGCCAGCAGGAACAGGGGGCAGGCTGAAGCTTTCTTT. This gives the protein CASRNRGQAEAFF.

This clonotype was recorded a few times. The gene calls are TRBV12-3 or TRBV12-4 and TRBJ2-7; 7 bases map to TRBD1. V lost 3 bases and J lost 2; bases outside the gene matches: 13. The CDR3 sequence is 17 residues long. The CDR3 sequence: CASSFDLGRDSPYEQYF. The CDR3 bases are TGTGCCAGCAGTTTTGACCTTGGACGGGACAGCCCCTACGAGCAGTACTTC.

J is TRBJ2-1 and V is TRBV12-3 or TRBV12-4; 14 nucleotides match TRBD2. After removal of 6 bases from V and 6 bases from J, the junction contained 10 bases not matched to a gene. The CDR3 is 17 amino acids. In DNA form, the CDR3 reads TGTGCCAGCAGGGCCCAGGGACTAGCGGGAGTTGGCAATGAGCAGTTCTTC. It encodes CASRAQGLAGVGNEQFF.

This clonotype was counted a few times. J is TRBJ2-7 and V is TRBV15; 13 nucleotides agree with TRBD2. The CDR3 extends over 18 amino acids. The ends lost 0 bases at V and 3 bases at J; junction bases unmatched: 8. The germline gives CDR1 LNHNV, CDR2 YYDKDF (reference sequence). Written as DNA, the CDR3 is TGTGCCACCAGCAGAGATTGGACTAGCGGGAGTTGGCTCTACGAGCAGTACTTC. It translates to CATSRDWTSGSWLYEQYF.

The chain links TRBV24-1 to TRBJ2-7, with 8 bases aligning to TRBD1. V lost 3 bases, J lost 6 bases, and 9 bases stayed unmatched. The CDR3 runs to 15 residues. Germline CDR1 and CDR2: KGHDR and SFDVKD. The CDR3 DNA is TGTGCCACCAGTGATGCCCAGGGGGCGAGAGGCGAGCAGTACTTC. It codes for CATSDAQGARGEQYF.